The 2 T cell receptor beta chains listed next were all sequenced from one sample in a study of cytomegalovirus exposure and HLA in healthy donors. Use of 60 Vbeta and 13 Jbeta primers characterized the PCR. Libraries were prepared by immunoSEQ multiplex PCR; TCRdb keeps only in-frame clonotypes and omits some of them. The data contain about 120,000 clones, around 83% of them singletons. Sequenced: PBMCs. These receptor sequences come from a human donor in good health.

This clone was observed a handful of times. One end of the junction fails to match germline, which may point to a read error. The V and J genes are TRBV5-6 and TRBJ2-5, with a possible D match to TRBD1 (5 bases). This CDR3 contains 12 residues. The V gene's germline CDR1 is SGHDT and CDR2 YYEEEE. The CDR3 nucleotides are TGTGCCAGCAGCCCCGGACAAGGGACCCAGTACTTC. It specifies CASSPGQGTQYF.

The rearrangement uses TRBV10-2 and TRBJ2-5; 7 bases align to TRBD1. The CDR3 runs to 12 residues. Germline CDR1 reads WSHSY; CDR2 reads SAAADI. The V and J ends lost 8 bases and 2 bases, in that order; junction bases with no gene match: 2. The CDR3 is CASRDRQETQYF. The CDR3 DNA reads as TGCGCCAGCCGGGACAGACAAGAGACCCAGTACTTC.